These T cell receptor beta chains were read from a single sample in a study of vaccination effects on CD4 cells after COVID-19. No antigen has been assigned to these receptors. The protocol was immunoSEQ multiplex PCR, while the TCRdb copy is restricted to in-frame clones and leaves out a portion. Of approximately 40,000 clones in the sample, over 65% were seen once. Sequences were derived from CD4+ T cells from PBMCs cultured without peptide, sampled after COVID-19 vaccination. Receptors originate from a human donor who had a prior SARS-CoV-2 infection. Both conserved end residues are part of each CDR3. The order of the fields is J gene, V gene, CDR3 protein.

>TRBJ2-1|TRBV2
CASRDRGNEQFF
>TRBJ1-1|TRBV2
CASTDNMNTEAFF
>TRBJ2-7|TRBV7-9
CASKQGGWGSYEQYF
>TRBJ1-2|TRBV7-8
CASSPGLSANYGYTF
>TRBJ2-3|TRBV2
CASSMATGGRSTDTQYF
>TRBJ2-1|TRBV7-2
CASSSGGSSNEQFF
>TRBJ1-2|TRBV29-1
CSAEPHRGQGYGYTF
>TRBJ2-1|TRBV4-2
CASSQDRVASGGYNEQFF
>TRBJ1-1|TRBV5-4
CASSLDRGGNTEAFF
>TRBJ1-3|TRBV11-3
CASSLGGGNTIYF
>TRBJ2-7|TRBV7-2
CASSLGGTSYEQYF
>TRBJ1-6|TRBV25-1
CASSFGQDNSPLHF
>TRBJ2-2|TRBV9
CASSDHGAPNTGELFF
>TRBJ2-5|TRBV2
CASSERGTPETQYF
>TRBJ2-5|TRBV6-5
CASSHRGVETQYF
>TRBJ2-5|TRBV27
CASSWRLQETQYF
>TRBJ2-7|TRBV9
CASSRSVGGDGMEQYF
>TRBJ2-1|TRBV19
CASSHWKTSGGLGEQFF
>TRBJ2-1|TRBV6-5
CASSYSILAWNNEQFF
>TRBJ2-1|TRBV10-3
CAIRRINGDNEQFF
>TRBJ2-3|TRBV3-1/TRBV3-2
CASEKGGRTDTQYF
>TRBJ2-2|TRBV5-1
CASSLGAGAHGELFF